This T cell receptor beta chain is drawn from a study of a mutant IDH1 vaccine in newly diagnosed glioma. For the study at large: The first vaccination came 4-6 weeks after radiotherapy alone, or with temozolomide cycles. Prior therapy was radiotherapy, temozolomide, or both; most received both.

This CDR3 is 13 amino acids long. Germline CDR1 and CDR2: MNHNY and SVGAGI (reference sequence). Trimming removed 2 bases from V and 7 bases from J, with 12 bases in between. Clones were read by immunoSEQ multiplex PCR, and TCRdb kept only the in-frame ones, dropping some. Counted here are about 32,000 clones, just under 80% occurring once; the ten biggest clones make up approximately 24%. This sample's time point: week 11, during vaccination. Every vaccine dose comprised 300 ug of mutant IDH1 20-mer peptide plus topical imiquimod. New astrocytomas of WHO grade 3 or 4 that were IDH1-mutant and ATRX-lost were found in the donors. Details on this clone: What it recognizes is unknown.

The sample was PBMCs, taken from a glioma patient whose treatment included an IDH1 peptide vaccine. The chain has TRBV6-6 and TRBJ2-7, with D unclear. This receptor was identified in a man younger than 45 with glioma. CDR3 sequence reads: CASSYLVRGEQYF. The CDR3 DNA follows: TGTGCCAGCAGTTACCTCGTGCGTGGGGAGCAGTACTTC.